This T cell receptor beta chain was sequenced during a study of shared clonotypes between healthy human individuals. Turning to the study itself: Three plates each covered CD4 naive and memory; CD8 naive two, CD8 memory one. Broader study findings: Sharing across four donors was highest in naive CD4 (around 5%) and lowest in memory CD8 (around 0.4%).

Germline CDR1 WNHNN, CDR2 SYGVQD (reference sequence). This CDR3 is 14 amino acids long. The V gene lost 2 bases and the J gene lost 8 bases, with 12 bases spanning the gap. Under the authors' procedure: Junction-only immunoSEQ sequences carried no quality scores, so filtering differed. Profiling relied on immunoSEQ multiplex PCR, and the TCRdb table lists in-frame clones only, not all of them. The D gene and trimming were derived from the DNA, and the V and J assignments and clone size from that table. Of a few million clones detected, 85% to 95% appear once; the ten largest clones hold over 0.12%. Concerning this clone itself: Its antigen is undetermined.

The chain recombines TRBV10-1 with TRBJ1-4, with D unclear. The sequenced material came from naive CD4+ T cells sorted from blood. Regarding subset: CD45RA+ positively selected. This receptor was taken from a man between 18 and 35 years old in good health. CDR3 sequence (DNA): TGCGCCAGCAGTGAGGGCTCGACGGGGGAAAAACTGTTTTTT. Amino acid sequence: CASSEGSTGEKLFF.